A single sample is the source of the 27 T cell receptor beta chains below, sequenced in a study of blood T cell repertoires in COVID-19. Clones were sequenced by immunoSEQ multiplex PCR, and TCRdb holds only the in-frame ones, with some missing. The repertoire has a few hundred thousand clones, approximately 91% of them found once; the top ten carry around 0.7%. The sample taken for sequencing was peripheral blood. The receptors were sampled from a human donor in a cohort sampled during active COVID-19.

V usage is TRBV5-8 and J usage is TRBJ2-7; possible D gene TRBD1, 6 bases. CDR1 SGHTS and CDR2 YDEGEE come from the germline V gene. The V gene lost 3 bases and the J gene lost 0 bases, with 10 bases spanning the gap. CDR3 length: 14 amino acids. In DNA form, the CDR3 reads TGTGCCAGCAGCTCAAGGGGACACTCCTACGAGCAGTACTTC. Protein: CASSSRGHSYEQYF.

V and J are TRBV19 and TRBJ2-7; 7 bases are a match to TRBD1. Germline loops: CDR1 LNHDA, CDR2 SQIVND (reference sequence). This CDR3 contains 14 residues. V lost 5 bases and J lost 0; bases outside the gene matches: 4. CDR3 loop: CASSGTVSSYEQYF. DNA for the CDR3: TGTGCCAGTAGTGGGACAGTGAGCTCCTACGAGCAGTACTTC.

This chain connects TRBV30 to TRBJ1-4, with 12 nucleotides matching TRBD1. CDR1 and CDR2 from the germline V gene are GTSNPN and SVGIG (reference sequence). With V trimmed by 7 bases and J by 7 bases, 1 base remained unmatched. The CDR3 is made up of 12 amino acids. In nucleotides, the CDR3 is TGTGCCTTGGGACAGGGGGCTGAAAAACTGTTTTTT. Translation: CALGQGAEKLFF. Based on the CDR3 plus reference TRBV30 and TRBJ1-4, the full variable domain is SQTIHQWPATLVQPVGSPLSLECTVEGTSNPNLYWYRQAAGRGLQLLFYSVGIGQISSEVPQNLSASRPQDRQFILSSKKLLLSDSGFYLCALGQGAEKLFFGSGTQLSVL.

The V and J genes are TRBV13 and TRBJ2-7; D unresolved. The CDR3 runs to 14 residues. The V gene's germline CDR1 is PRHDT and CDR2 FYEKMQ (reference sequence). Trimming pared 3 bases from V and 2 bases from J, leaving 11 bases between. The CDR3: CASSFFQSTYEQYF. The CDR3 coding sequence is TGTGCCAGCAGCTTTTTCCAGTCAACCTACGAGCAGTACTTC.

The V gene is TRBV24-1, the J gene TRBJ2-7; D perhaps matches TRBD1 (6 bases). The length of the CDR3 is 15 residues. With 2 bases removed from V and 3 bases from J, the gap between germline ends came to 13 bases. Germline V gene data show CDR1 as KGHDR and CDR2 as SFDVKD. CDR3 DNA sequence: TGTGCCACCAGTGATTCGGGACAATTGAGCTACGAGCAGTACTTC. Translated: CATSDSGQLSYEQYF.

This chain uses TRBV27 with TRBJ2-3; tentative D call: TRBD2 (5 bases). Trimming removed 2 bases at V and 4 bases at J, with 10 bases between. Germline-derived CDR1 and CDR2 are MNHEY and SMNVEV (reference sequence). This CDR3 comprises 14 residues. CDR3 nucleotides: TGTGCCAGCAGTTTAAAACGGGGTGCAGATACGCAGTATTTT. It specifies CASSLKRGADTQYF.

The V and J genes are TRBV30 and TRBJ2-7, with 7 bases aligning to TRBD2. With 2 bases clipped from V and 1 base from J, the junction kept 11 bases outside the gene matches. The CDR3 extends over 16 amino acids. Germline V lookup: CDR1 GTSNPN, CDR2 SVGIG (reference sequence). The CDR3 sequence: CAWSSGVGQRSYEQYF. As DNA, the CDR3 is TGTGCCTGGAGTAGCGGGGTAGGTCAACGTTCCTACGAGCAGTACTTC.

The gene calls are TRBV24-1 and TRBJ2-1, with D hard to call. This CDR3 spans 12 amino acids. V gave up 4 bases and J gave up 9 bases, with 9 bases separating them. Germline loops: CDR1 KGHDR, CDR2 SFDVKD. The CDR3 nucleotides read TGTGCCACCAGTGAGAGTAGCCGTGAGCAGTTCTTC. It yields the protein CATSESSREQFF.

V usage is TRBV30 and J usage is TRBJ1-2; D uncertain. From germline, CDR1 is GTSNPN and CDR2 SVGIG (reference sequence). V lost 5 bases, J lost 4 bases, and 8 bases lay in between. The length of the CDR3 is 11 residues. CDR3 in DNA: TGTGCCTGGGCTGAGGCCTATGGCTACACCTTC. It translates to CAWAEAYGYTF.

The CDR3 loop is CASSYEGNQPQHF. The CDR3, as DNA: TGTGCCAGCAGTTACGAGGGCAATCAGCCCCAGCATTTT. The genes are TRBV6-5 and TRBJ1-5; D uncertain. Trimming left V 2 bases short and J 2 bases short, with 4 bases between. The CDR3 loop spans 13 amino acids. The germline CDR1 and CDR2 sequences are MNHEY and SVGAGI.

The V and J genes are TRBV19 and TRBJ2-7; 14 positions agree with TRBD2. V gave up 5 bases and J gave up 6 bases; unmatched junction bases: 6. Germline V lookup: CDR1 LNHDA, CDR2 SQIVND (reference sequence). The CDR3 extends over 15 amino acids. The CDR3 is CASSALGLAGVEQYF. In DNA, the CDR3 is TGTGCCAGTAGTGCCCTGGGACTAGCGGGAGTCGAGCAGTACTTC.

The chain uses TRBV27 and TRBJ1-2; the D gene is possibly TRBD1 (5 bases). The germline V and J ends were trimmed by 4 bases and 5 bases, with 11 bases remaining between them. Germline CDR1 is MNHEY and CDR2 is SMNVEV (reference sequence). The CDR3 extends over 13 amino acids. The CDR3, as DNA: TGTGCCAGCAGTTCCCGGGGGGTTTATGGCTACACCTTC. Its protein is CASSSRGVYGYTF.

The gene calls are TRBV28 and TRBJ2-5; 7 bases line up with TRBD1. V was pared by 6 bases and J by 1 base, with 5 bases of the junction left unmatched. Germline CDR1 is MDHEN and CDR2 is SYDVKM. The CDR3 has 14 amino acids. CDR3 protein: CASSKTGRQETQYF. The CDR3 nucleotides read TGTGCCAGCAGCAAGACAGGGCGCCAAGAGACCCAGTACTTC.

The chain combines TRBV7-9 with TRBJ1-2; D gene ambiguous. The germline V gene has CDR1 SEHNR and CDR2 FQNEAQ (reference sequence). V dropped 5 bases and J dropped 6 bases, with 16 bases sitting between them. The CDR3 loop spans 14 amino acids. The CDR3 loop is CASSPSGGENGYTF. In DNA, the CDR3 is TGTGCCAGCAGCCCCTCCGGCGGGGAAAATGGCTACACCTTC.

The chain couples TRBV5-5 to TRBJ2-7, with D possibly matching TRBD2 (6 bases). Trimming removed 4 bases at V and 4 bases at J, with 12 bases between. From germline, CDR1 is SGHKS and CDR2 YYEKEE (reference sequence). The CDR3 sequence is 13 residues long. CDR3 sequence: CASSGGGRYEQYF. The CDR3 region has the DNA TGTGCCAGCAGCGGTGGGGGGAGGTACGAGCAGTACTTC.

This chain joins TRBV6-5 and TRBJ1-3, with unresolved D. Germline CDR1 reads MNHEY; CDR2 reads SVGAGI. The CDR3 runs 14 residues. Trimming removed 2 bases from V and 7 bases from J, with 12 bases in between. Here the CDR3 DNA reads TGTGCCAGCAGTTACGAGAGGGTGGGGAACACCATATATTTT. Amino acid sequence: CASSYERVGNTIYF.

The chain combines TRBV9 with TRBJ2-7; TRBD1 matches 8 bases. Trimming took 3 bases from V and 7 from J; bases not matched to a gene: 6. This CDR3 spans 13 amino acids. The V gene's germline CDR1 is SGDLS and CDR2 YYNGEE. The CDR3 protein is CASSGTGSGEQYF. In DNA, the CDR3 is TGTGCCAGCAGCGGGACAGGGTCGGGGGAGCAGTACTTC.

The V and J genes are TRBV21-1 and TRBJ2-7; TRBD2 is the table's D call, not checked against the DNA. TRBV21-1 is reported as a pseudogene. The CDR3 runs 16 residues. CDR3 in DNA: TGTGCCAGCAGCGCACCCGGGACTTCATTTTCCTACGAGCAGTACTTC. It specifies CASSAPGTSFSYEQYF.

The rearrangement links TRBV6-5 to TRBJ1-5, with TRBD1 as a possible D gene (5 bases). Germline assignment: CDR1 MNHEY and CDR2 SVGAGI. Trimming removed 6 bases from V and 2 bases from J, with 11 bases in between. CDR3 length equals 14 residues. The CDR3 region has the DNA TGTGCCAGCAGGGGTCTCAGGGGCAATCAGCCCCAGCATTTT. Protein product: CASRGLRGNQPQHF.

The chain links TRBV27 to TRBJ1-4, with D perhaps matching TRBD1 (5 bases). Per germline, CDR1 MNHEY and CDR2 SMNVEV (reference sequence). There are 13 residues in the CDR3. V lost 4 bases and J lost 8, with 11 bases in between. The CDR3 sequence is CASSSQGREKLFF. DNA of the CDR3: TGTGCCAGCAGTTCCCAGGGAAGGGAAAAACTGTTTTTT.

This clone was recorded only once. The chain links TRBV27 to TRBJ2-7; no clear D. The CDR3 spans 14 residues. Germline assignment: CDR1 MNHEY and CDR2 SMNVEV (reference sequence). Trimming removed 6 bases at V and 6 bases at J, with 18 bases between. The CDR3 DNA reads as TGTGCCAGCAGGCCTGCCCCAAACTCTATCGAGCAGTACTTC. Translation gives CASRPAPNSIEQYF.

The J gene is TRBJ1-2, the V gene TRBV29-1; 9 bases fit TRBD1. Trimming took 4 bases from V and 3 from J; bases not matched to a gene: 9. Germline CDR1 and CDR2: SQVTM and ANQGSEA. CDR3 length: 15 residues. The CDR3 reads CSVALTGGADYGYTF. In DNA form, the CDR3 reads TGCAGCGTTGCACTTACAGGGGGCGCGGACTATGGCTACACCTTC.

This clone appeared a single time. J is TRBJ2-7 and V is TRBV13; TRBD2 agrees at 11 bases. Germline V gene sequence: CDR1 PRHDT, CDR2 FYEKMQ (reference sequence). The CDR3 runs 15 residues. With 4 bases clipped from V and 4 bases from J, the junction kept 6 bases outside the gene matches. As DNA, the CDR3 is TGTGCCAGCAGCTCGAGACTAGCGGGACAATACGAGCAGTACTTC. Residues: CASSSRLAGQYEQYF.

The chain carries TRBV6-5 and TRBJ1-1; 10 nucleotides agree with TRBD1. The CDR3 is 16 amino acids. V gave up 0 bases and J gave up 5 bases; unmatched junction bases: 6. Germline CDR1 and CDR2: MNHEY and SVGAGI. Here the CDR3 DNA reads TGTGCCAGCAGTTACTCGTTGGGGACAGGGGCGACTGAAGCTTTCTTT. The encoded protein is CASSYSLGTGATEAFF.

The J gene is TRBJ2-2, the V gene TRBV5-1; 11 bases are shared with TRBD1. V lost 4 bases, J lost 8 bases, and 7 bases stayed unmatched. CDR3 length: 15 residues. Germline V gives CDR1 SGHRS, CDR2 YFSETQ. The CDR3 reads CASSHGTGGNGELFF. Written as DNA, the CDR3 is TGCGCCAGCAGCCACGGGACAGGGGGAAATGGGGAGCTGTTTTTT.

The V gene is TRBV28, the J gene TRBJ1-1; tentative D call: TRBD1 (5 bases). V gave up 6 bases and J gave up 4 bases, with 12 bases separating them. The CDR3 loop spans 13 amino acids. From germline, CDR1 is MDHEN and CDR2 SYDVKM. CDR3 sequence: CASSWGLGTEAFF. CDR3 in DNA: TGTGCCAGCAGCTGGGGCCTCGGCACTGAAGCTTTCTTT.

The chain links TRBV3-1 (or the pseudogene TRBV3-2) to TRBJ1-6, with TRBD1 as a possible D gene (5 bases). The CDR3 length is 16 residues. The ends were cut back, 0 bases at V and 11 bases at J, with 17 bases in the middle. Germline values: CDR1 LGHDT, CDR2 YNNKEL (reference sequence). The CDR3 coding sequence is TGTGCCAGCAGCCAAGATTCGGCAGGGAGGAATCCACCCCTCCACTTT. Encoded protein: CASSQDSAGRNPPLHF.